Detailed here is one T cell receptor beta chain. Its antigen remains unidentified. The sample belongs to a study of blood T cells in healthy people across ages. Through a sample-barcoded 5' primer and a J-beta primer mix, a second PCR was run for roughly 6 to 11 cycles. TCRdb fed the 5' RACE reads into MiXCR, producing one record per CDR3 protein. The data show about 1.1 million distinct CDR3 sequences, roughly two fifths seen once. Findings and limits, study-wide: A strong correlation was seen between TCR beta diversity and naive T cell percentage.

This CDR3 region has 14 residues. Germline assignment: CDR1 MNHEY and CDR2 SMNVEV (reference sequence). Trimming removed 5 bases from V and 5 bases from J, with 14 bases in between. The donors, aged about 6 to 95, were healthy Caucasians from Russia. The origin of this receptor is a man aged 18 to 29 in good health. V gene TRBV27 combines with J gene TRBJ2-3; weak D call: TRBD1 (6 bases). The sample taken for sequencing was blood. The CDR3 DNA is TGTGCCAGCAGTCTAATACCAGGGGTAGATACGCAGTATTTT. Protein sequence: CASSLIPGVDTQYF.